This section outlines one T cell receptor (beta chain) sequence together with its context. The antigen it binds to is not known. No clone much larger than this one lies a single base away; base qualities are absent. Looking up the germline V gene (reference sequence) yields CDR1 LNHDA and CDR2 SQIVND. The CDR3 spans 13 residues, from the cysteine through the phenylalanine. Only the CDR3 portion is preserved as DNA: 39 bases, with reading frame beginning at the first base. The germline ends are 14 bases apart after V is trimmed by 7 bases and J by 10 bases. The cohort was made up of roughly 670 healthy bone marrow donors. Cohort members were all nominally healthy when sampled, although unrecorded immune exposures were likely present. The donor was CMV seronegative and was included in the group of several hundred seronegative cohort members. A peripheral blood sample was provided by each donor, and peripheral blood mononuclear cells were used for TCR beta sequencing. Genomic DNA was extracted from the blood cell samples with the Qiagen DNeasy Blood Extraction Kit.

Libraries were built with the immunoSEQ multiplex PCR assay. A mixture of 60 forward primers for TCR Vbeta segments and 13 reverse primers for TCR Jbeta segments was used in the multiplex PCR. Amplification of the CDR3 region of rearranged TCR beta genes was performed with a multiplex PCR assay on genomic DNA. Amplified TCR beta libraries were sequenced as 87-base-pair reads on the Illumina HiSeq System. On the authors' methods: A later analysis tallied tens of millions of unique TCR beta chains across the approximately 670 repertoires, and some 10 million of those chains were shared by two or more donors. A nearest-neighbor algorithm error-corrected the raw reads and collapsed the reads into unique sequences, merging closely related sequences to remove PCR and sequencing errors. V, D and J gene segments were assigned by aligning CDR3 sequences to IMGT reference sequences. For a sequence to be retained, a match of at least six nucleotides was required to both a V gene segment and a J gene segment. A rearrangement counted as productive if the CDR3 had no stop codons and remained in frame with V and J, and every other rearrangement counted as non-productive. CDR3 was defined according to IMGT convention as the region running from the second conserved V-encoded cysteine to the conserved J-encoded phenylalanine. Sequences without an unambiguous match to a single V gene segment were excluded from the earlier analysis of 587 of the donors. An earlier analysis of 500 to 600 of the donors classified V segments as functional when productive rearrangements were above 56.7% and as segregating when the standard deviation between donors was above 5%. To diagnose cytomegalovirus status from the catalog of TCR beta chain sequences, a statistical classification framework was built. In a later analysis, V and J genes were assigned by comparing TCR nucleotide sequences against IMGT/GENE-DB human TR gene sequences. In a later analysis, CDR3 sequences and most-parsimonious VDJ recombination scenarios were assigned using the TCRdist pipeline. In a later analysis, each TCR beta chain was defined by its CDR3 amino acid sequence together with its V-gene family, and reads lacking a unique V-gene family were excluded. As a way to deal with suspected cross-contamination and a sequencing artifact, a later analysis dropped 450 to 600 nucleotide sequences that were highly shared and had low generation probability. A later analysis calculated a clonal expansion index for each public chain from normalized within-repertoire ranks of inferred template counts. In a later analysis, generation probabilities were computed with a VDJ recombination model fitted to out-of-frame rearrangements, and the resulting probabilities were checked against IGoR. A later analysis scored TCR-TCR, TCR-HLA and TCR-CMV co-occurrence with hypergeometric tests, applying a repertoire-size bias correction to TCR pairs. A later analysis estimated false discovery rates by permuting HLA or CMV assignments 20 times. In a later analysis, co-occurring TCRs were grouped using DBSCAN, with TCRdist sequence similarity added in when clustering inside HLA-allele-positive subsets. For co-occurrence clustering, repertoires with fewer than 30,000 or more than 120,000 public chains were excluded, along with roughly 5 repertoires with anomalous nucleotide sharing. The table was pulled from immuneACCESS by TCRdb, which kept in-frame rearrangements only. Such tables lose some clones; where checked, under half of the loss comes from unresolved V genes, and the rest has no known cause. That table is the source of V, J and clone size, and D and trimming were worked out from the DNA. The sample table shows some 150,000 clones, and more than 70% are seen once. 2.5% to 4% of the sample is taken by the ten largest.

This sample stems from a study of cytomegalovirus exposure and HLA in healthy donors (dated by TCRdb to 2017 to 2019). In terms of the full investigation: An earlier analysis of some 600 of the donors reported roughly 300 Gb of sequence data and around 110 million unique TCR beta sequences obtained from about 179 million T cells. An early release that covered more than 550 HLA-typed donors contained around 330 gigabases of sequencing data and some 87 million unique TCR sequences. Of the roughly 400 genotyped donors, approximately 83% fell in the genetic ancestry cluster associated with self-reported Caucasian donors. The study was designed to test whether signatures of past pathogen exposure could be identified by cataloging public T cell receptors. The study profiled the T cell repertoires of 550 to 700 subjects by immunosequencing and related them to cytomegalovirus serostatus. Along with the approximately 670-subject first cohort, a separate validation cohort of 120 different subjects was used. High-throughput TCR immunosequencing, statistical association of individual TCRs with disease status, and machine learning were combined to predict cytomegalovirus infection status. To study patterns of TCR occurrence, a later analysis re-analyzed previously published TCR beta repertoires from 550 to 800 donors and added high-resolution HLA genotyping. The later analysis used no new phenotypic data to find candidate immune exposures, relying instead on TCR beta sequences and their occurrence across donors. An earlier analysis of several hundred of the donors applied high-throughput TCR beta sequencing to assess whether each TCR beta V gene segment acted as functional or pseudogenic. Alongside the repertoire data, information on donor age, sex, ethnicity and CMV serostatus was compiled. In a later genetic analysis, genome-wide SNP genotypes for about 65% of the roughly 670 donors were used, and that subset was treated as a discovery cohort. All discovery cohort repertoires had been generated using a single sequencing platform. Both class I and class II loci were covered by HLA typing, at four-digit resolution. The number of donors typed differed by locus, with about 629-630 for A, B, C, DRB1 and DQB1, more than 500 for DQA1, nearly 610 for DPA1, and 400 to 490 for DPB1. Five DR-DQ haplotypes were handled as single units for association and clustering because linkage in the cohort was strong. Across around 400 genotyped donors of the cohort, an average of about 240,000 unique TCR beta nucleotide sequences per donor were sequenced, and around 19% of those sequences were non-productive. Overall study outcomes, separate from this receptor: Broadly in line with IMGT annotations, most TCR beta V segments showed up in productive rearrangements about 87% or about 30% of the time in an earlier analysis of approximately 600 of the donors. Because HLA typing was unavailable for some donors at each locus, only the typed subset was used in association tests. A later analysis associated 16,951 TCR beta sequences with specific HLA alleles at a false discovery rate of 0.05. Three of the identified cytomegalovirus-associated TCR beta chains were confirmed in vitro to be specific for cytomegalovirus antigens. A later analysis found that HLA-associated TCR beta chains were more clonally expanded and had lower generation probabilities than equally common non-associated chains. A later analysis found that most CMV-associated TCR beta chains appeared HLA-restricted, with HLA associations seemingly driven largely by CMV exposure. The classifier was reported to diagnose cytomegalovirus status with high specificity and sensitivity in both the original cohort and the validation cohort. In a later genetic analysis, a missense DCLRE1C variant was associated with V-gene and J-gene trimming of TCR beta chains, and the association was replicated in an independent cohort. CMV serostatus was the only immune exposure information available for the cohort. A later analysis reported that several top co-occurrence clusters appeared linked to parvovirus B19, influenza, CMV and Epstein-Barr virus. The authors suggested that the approach could potentially be extended to other disease states and immunological phenotypes. Roughly uniform sequencing depth across donors was assumed in presence/absence analyses, although this assumption may not hold. This cohort had only TCR beta chains sequenced, and the lack of alpha or paired-chain data limited which features could be detected. When HLA alleles, especially DR and DQ, strongly co-occurred, attributing TCR associations to individual alleles was difficult. The 87-base-pair reads could not distinguish some IMGT-functional V segments, including TRBV6-2 and TRBV6-3, so those segments were excluded. Because counts were too low, more than 15 rarely observed V segments, including chromosome 9 orphons, were excluded from the earlier analysis of under 650 of the donors. A further reported finding was that TCR beta sequences accurately predicted the HLA-A and HLA-B alleles for most subjects in the first cohort. A total of 150 or so TCR beta chains were listed by the study as associated with cytomegalovirus. According to a later analysis, TCR association rates differed among HLA loci, with DRB1 alleles showing the most associated TCRs and HLA-C alleles showing the fewest. A cluster of highly shared sequence variants was judged likely to be a technical artifact of the sequencing pipeline. Linkage disequilibrium might explain the correlated functional status among segregating V segments, but an unknown experimental factor could not be ruled out. According to a later genetic analysis, donors in an Asian-associated ancestry cluster had fewer N-insertions in productive TCRs than the approximately 630-donor mean. Most TCR sequences were observed very rarely across donors, whereas some public TCRs were present in many individuals.

Recombination linked TRBV19 to TRBJ1-6; no D segment can be confidently identified. This receptor was identified in a man aged 35-49 years in good health and CMV-seronegative. Input material: PBMCs. CDR3 sequence: CASTVKAGSPLHF. Read as DNA, the sequence is TGTGCCAGTACGGTCAAGGCGGGGTCACCCCTCCACTTT.